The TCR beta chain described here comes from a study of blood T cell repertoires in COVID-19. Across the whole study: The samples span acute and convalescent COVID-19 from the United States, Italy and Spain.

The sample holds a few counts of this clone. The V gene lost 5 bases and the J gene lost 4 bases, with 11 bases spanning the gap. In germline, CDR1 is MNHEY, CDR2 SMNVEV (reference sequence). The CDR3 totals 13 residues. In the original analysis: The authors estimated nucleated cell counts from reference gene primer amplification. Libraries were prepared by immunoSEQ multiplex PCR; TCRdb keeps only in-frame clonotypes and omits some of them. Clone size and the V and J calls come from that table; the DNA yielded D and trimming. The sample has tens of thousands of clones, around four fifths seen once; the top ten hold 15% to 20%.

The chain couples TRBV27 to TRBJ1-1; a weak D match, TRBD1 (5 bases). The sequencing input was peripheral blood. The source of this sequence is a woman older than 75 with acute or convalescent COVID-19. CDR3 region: CASSHPGVTEAFF. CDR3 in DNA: TGTGCCAGCAGTCACCCGGGGGTCACTGAAGCTTTCTTT.